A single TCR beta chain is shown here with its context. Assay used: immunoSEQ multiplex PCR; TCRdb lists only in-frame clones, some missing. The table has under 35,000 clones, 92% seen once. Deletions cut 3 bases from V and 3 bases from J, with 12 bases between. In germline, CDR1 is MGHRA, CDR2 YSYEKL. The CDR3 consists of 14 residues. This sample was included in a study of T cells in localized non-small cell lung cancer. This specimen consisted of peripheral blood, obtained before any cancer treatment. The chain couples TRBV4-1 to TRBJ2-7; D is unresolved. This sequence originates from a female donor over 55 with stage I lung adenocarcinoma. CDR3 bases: TGCGCCAGCAGCCACATCGGCAGAAACTACGAGCAGTACTTC. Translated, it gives CASSHIGRNYEQYF.